This TCR beta chain was recorded in a study of cytomegalovirus exposure and HLA in healthy donors. General study results and limits: A missense variant in DCLRE1C was later tied to TCR beta V- and J-gene trimming. Versus the approximately 670-donor mean, an Asian-associated ancestry cluster reportedly showed fewer N-insertions in a later analysis. Several top significant clusters appeared, in a later analysis, to be linked to common viral pathogens.

With 60 Vbeta and 13 Jbeta primers, the PCR was carried out. Clones were read by immunoSEQ multiplex PCR, and TCRdb kept only the in-frame ones, dropping some. Of around 140,000 clones detected, approximately 78% appear once; the ten largest clones hold about 2.4%. In regard to this clone: What it recognizes is unknown.

CDR3 length: 13 residues. The V and J ends lost 4 bases and 5 bases respectively, with 11 bases between them. From germline, CDR1 is LNHDA and CDR2 SQIVND (reference sequence). This sequence was found in a woman aged 18-29 years in good health and CMV-seropositive. The sequenced sample consisted of PBMCs. This chain links TRBV19 with TRBJ2-5; D unclear. The CDR3 sequence: CASSRGSGETQYF. For the CDR3, the DNA is TGTGCCAGTAGTAGAGGTTCTGGGGAGACCCAGTACTTC. The full variable domain, completed using reference TRBV19 and TRBJ2-5, is DGGITQSPKYLFRKEGQNVTLSCEQNLNHDAMYWYRQDPGQGLRLIYYSQIVNDFQKGDIAEGYSVSREKKESFPLTVTSAQKNPTAFYLCASSRGSGETQYFGPGTRLLVL.